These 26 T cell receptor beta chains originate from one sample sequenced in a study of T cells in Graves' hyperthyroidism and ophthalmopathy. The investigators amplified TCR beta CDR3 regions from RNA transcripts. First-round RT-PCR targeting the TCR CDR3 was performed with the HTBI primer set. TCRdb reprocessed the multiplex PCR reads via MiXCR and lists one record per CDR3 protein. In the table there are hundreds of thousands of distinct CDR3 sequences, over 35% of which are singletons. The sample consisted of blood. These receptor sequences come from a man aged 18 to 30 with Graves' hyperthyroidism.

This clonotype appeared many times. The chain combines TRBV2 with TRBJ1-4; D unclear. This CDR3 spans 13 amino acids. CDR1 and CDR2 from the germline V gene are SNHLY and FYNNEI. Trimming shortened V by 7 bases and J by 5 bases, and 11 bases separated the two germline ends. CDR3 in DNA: TGTGCCAGCAAACATCCGGACAATGAAAAACTGTTTTTT. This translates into CASKHPDNEKLFF.

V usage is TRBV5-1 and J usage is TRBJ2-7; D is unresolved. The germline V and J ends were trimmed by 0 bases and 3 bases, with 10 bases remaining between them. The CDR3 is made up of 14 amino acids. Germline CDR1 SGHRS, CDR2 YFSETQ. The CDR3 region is CASSLAARRYEQYF. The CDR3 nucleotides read TGCGCCAGCAGCTTGGCTGCACGTCGCTACGAGCAGTACTTC.

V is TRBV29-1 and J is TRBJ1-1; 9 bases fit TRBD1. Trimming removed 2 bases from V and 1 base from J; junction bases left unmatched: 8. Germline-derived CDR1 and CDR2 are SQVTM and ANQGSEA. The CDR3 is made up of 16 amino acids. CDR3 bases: TGCAGCGTTGAAAGGCGCGGGGGACAGGGGAACACTGAAGCTTTCTTT. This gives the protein CSVERRGGQGNTEAFF.

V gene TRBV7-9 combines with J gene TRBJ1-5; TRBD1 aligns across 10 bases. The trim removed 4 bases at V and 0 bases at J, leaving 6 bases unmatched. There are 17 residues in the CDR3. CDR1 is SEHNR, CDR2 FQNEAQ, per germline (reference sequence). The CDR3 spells CASSSTGGPYSNQPQHF. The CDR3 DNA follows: TGTGCCAGCAGCTCGACAGGGGGCCCTTATAGCAATCAGCCCCAGCATTTT.

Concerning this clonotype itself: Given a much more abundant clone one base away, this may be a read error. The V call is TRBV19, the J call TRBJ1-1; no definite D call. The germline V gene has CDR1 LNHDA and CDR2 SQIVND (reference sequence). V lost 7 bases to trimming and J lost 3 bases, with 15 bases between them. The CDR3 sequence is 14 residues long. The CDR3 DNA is TGTGCCAGTATTAAGTTATTTGGCGACACTGAAGCTTTCTTT. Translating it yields CASIKLFGDTEAFF.

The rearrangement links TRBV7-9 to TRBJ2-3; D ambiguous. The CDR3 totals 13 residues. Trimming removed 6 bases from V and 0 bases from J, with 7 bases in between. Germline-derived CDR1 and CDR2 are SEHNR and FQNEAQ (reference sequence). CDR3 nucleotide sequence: TGTGCCAGCAGGGTTGGGAGCACAGATACGCAGTATTTT. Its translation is CASRVGSTDTQYF.

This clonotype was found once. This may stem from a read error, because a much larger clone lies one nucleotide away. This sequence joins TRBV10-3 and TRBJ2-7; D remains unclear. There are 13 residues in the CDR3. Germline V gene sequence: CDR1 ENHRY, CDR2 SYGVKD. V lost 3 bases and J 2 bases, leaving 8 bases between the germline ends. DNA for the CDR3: TGTGCCATCAGTGACCCTTCGACCTACGAGCAGTACTTC. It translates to CAISDPSTYEQYF.

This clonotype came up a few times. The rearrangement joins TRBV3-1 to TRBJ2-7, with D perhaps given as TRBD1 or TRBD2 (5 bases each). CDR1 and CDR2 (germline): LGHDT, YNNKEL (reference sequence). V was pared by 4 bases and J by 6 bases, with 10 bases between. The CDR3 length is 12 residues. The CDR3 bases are TGTGCCAGCAGCCGAGATGGGACCGAGCAGTACTTC. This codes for CASSRDGTEQYF.

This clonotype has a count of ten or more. The CDR3 is CATSKLAGVYEQYF. The DNA of the CDR3 is TGTGCCACCAGCAAACTAGCGGGAGTCTACGAGCAGTACTTC. The chain carries TRBV15 and TRBJ2-7; 11 bases agree with TRBD2. The CDR3 extends over 14 amino acids. CDR1 is LNHNV, CDR2 YYDKDF, per germline (reference sequence). V shed 4 bases, J shed 3 bases, and the junction held 2 bases outside the gene matches.

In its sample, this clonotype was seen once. The CDR3 region has the DNA TGTGCCAGCAGACTCTCGACTAGCGGGAGGACCGGGGAGCTGTTTTTT. This codes for CASRLSTSGRTGELFF. This rearrangement joins TRBV10-3 to TRBJ2-2; 13 nucleotides agree with TRBD2. The CDR3 has 16 amino acids. Germline V gene sequence: CDR1 ENHRY, CDR2 SYGVKD. V was pared by 10 bases and J by 5 bases, with 10 bases of the junction left unmatched.

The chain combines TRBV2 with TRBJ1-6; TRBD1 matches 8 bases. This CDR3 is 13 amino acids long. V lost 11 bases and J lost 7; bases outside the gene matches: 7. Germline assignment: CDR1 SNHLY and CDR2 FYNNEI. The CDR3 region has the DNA TGTGCCTTGCAGGGGGCTCGGAATTCACCCCTCCACTTT. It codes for CALQGARNSPLHF.

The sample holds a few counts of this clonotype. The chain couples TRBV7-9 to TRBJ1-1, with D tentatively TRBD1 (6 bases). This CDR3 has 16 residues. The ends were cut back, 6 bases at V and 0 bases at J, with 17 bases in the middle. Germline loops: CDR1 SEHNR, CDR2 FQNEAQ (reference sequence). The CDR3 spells CASRQSLDSMNTEAFF. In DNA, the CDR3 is TGTGCCAGCAGGCAATCCCTGGACAGCATGAACACTGAAGCTTTCTTT.

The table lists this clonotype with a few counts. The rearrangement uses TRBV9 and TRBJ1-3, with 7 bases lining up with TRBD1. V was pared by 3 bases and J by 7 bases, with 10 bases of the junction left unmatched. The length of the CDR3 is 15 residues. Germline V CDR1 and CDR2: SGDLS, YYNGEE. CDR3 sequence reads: CASSETGLESNTIYF. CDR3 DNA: TGTGCCAGCAGCGAGACAGGGCTTGAGTCCAACACCATATATTTT. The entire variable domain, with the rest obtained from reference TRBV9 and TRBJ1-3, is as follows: DSGVTQTPKHLITATGQRVTLRCSPRSGDLSVYWYQQSLDQGLQFLIQYYNGEERAKGNILERFSAQQFPDLHSELNLSSLELGDSALYFCASSETGLESNTIYFGEGSWLTVV.

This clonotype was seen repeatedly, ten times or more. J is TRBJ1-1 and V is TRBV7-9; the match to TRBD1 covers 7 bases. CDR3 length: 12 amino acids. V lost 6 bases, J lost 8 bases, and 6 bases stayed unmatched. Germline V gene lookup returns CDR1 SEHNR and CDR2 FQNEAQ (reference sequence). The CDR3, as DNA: TGTGCCAGCAGTTTCGGACAGGCCGAAGCTTTCTTT. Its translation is CASSFGQAEAFF.

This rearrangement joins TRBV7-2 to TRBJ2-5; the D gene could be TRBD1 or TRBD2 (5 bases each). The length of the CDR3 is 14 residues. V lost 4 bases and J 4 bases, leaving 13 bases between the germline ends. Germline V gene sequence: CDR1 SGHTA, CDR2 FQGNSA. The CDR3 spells CASSSEGSGETQYF. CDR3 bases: TGTGCCAGCAGCTCCGAGGGGAGTGGAGAGACCCAGTACTTC.

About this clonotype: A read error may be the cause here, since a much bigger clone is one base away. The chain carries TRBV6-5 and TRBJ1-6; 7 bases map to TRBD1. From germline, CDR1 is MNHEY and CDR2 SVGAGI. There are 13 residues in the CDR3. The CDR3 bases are TGTGCCATCAGTTACAGGGGTAATTCACCCCTCCACTTT. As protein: CAISYRGNSPLHF.

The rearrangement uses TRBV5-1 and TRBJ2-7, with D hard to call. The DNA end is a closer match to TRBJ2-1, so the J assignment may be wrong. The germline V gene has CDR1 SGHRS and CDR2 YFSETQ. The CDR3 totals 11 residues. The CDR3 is CASSLEEEQFF. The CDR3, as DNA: TGCGCCAGCAGCTTGGAAGAGGAGCAGTTCTTC.

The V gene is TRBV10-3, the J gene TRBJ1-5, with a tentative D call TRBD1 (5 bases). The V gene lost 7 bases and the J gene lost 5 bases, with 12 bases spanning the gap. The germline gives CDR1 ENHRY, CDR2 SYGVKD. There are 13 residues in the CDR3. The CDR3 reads CAITADKYQPQHF. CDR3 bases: TGTGCCATCACCGCGGACAAGTATCAGCCCCAGCATTTT.

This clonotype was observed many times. CDR3: CAISESGDYGYTF. Written as DNA, the CDR3 is TGTGCCATCAGTGAGTCAGGGGACTATGGCTACACCTTC. The rearrangement links TRBV10-3 to TRBJ1-2, with a tentative D call TRBD1 (5 bases). There are 13 residues in the CDR3. The V gene lost 0 bases and the J gene lost 3 bases, with 5 bases spanning the gap. Germline V gene lookup returns CDR1 ENHRY and CDR2 SYGVKD.

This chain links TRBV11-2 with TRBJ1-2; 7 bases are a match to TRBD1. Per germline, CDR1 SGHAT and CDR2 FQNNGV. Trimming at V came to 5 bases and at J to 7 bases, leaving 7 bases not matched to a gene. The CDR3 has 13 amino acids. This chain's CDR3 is CASSQGQDGGYTF. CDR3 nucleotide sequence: TGTGCCAGCAGCCAAGGACAGGACGGTGGCTACACCTTC.

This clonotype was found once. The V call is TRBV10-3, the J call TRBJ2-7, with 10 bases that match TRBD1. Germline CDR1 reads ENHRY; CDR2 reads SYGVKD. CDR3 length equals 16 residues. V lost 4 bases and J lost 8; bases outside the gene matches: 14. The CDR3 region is CAISGGTGDYQPQQYF. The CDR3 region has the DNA TGTGCCATCAGTGGCGGGACAGGGGATTATCAGCCCCAGCAGTACTTC.

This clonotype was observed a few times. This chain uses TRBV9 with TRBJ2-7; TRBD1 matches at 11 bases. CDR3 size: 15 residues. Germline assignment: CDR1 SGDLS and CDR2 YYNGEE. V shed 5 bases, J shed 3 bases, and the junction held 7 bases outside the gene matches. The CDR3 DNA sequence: TGTGCCAGCAGTGCACCCGGGACAGGGGGCTACGAGCAGTACTTC. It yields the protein CASSAPGTGGYEQYF.

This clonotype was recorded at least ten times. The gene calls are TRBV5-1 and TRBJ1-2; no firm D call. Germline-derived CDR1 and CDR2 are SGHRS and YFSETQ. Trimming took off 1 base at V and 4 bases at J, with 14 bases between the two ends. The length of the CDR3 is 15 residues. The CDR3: CASSLSTSGSYGYTF. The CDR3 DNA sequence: TGCGCCAGCAGCTTGTCGACCTCCGGAAGCTATGGCTACACCTTC.

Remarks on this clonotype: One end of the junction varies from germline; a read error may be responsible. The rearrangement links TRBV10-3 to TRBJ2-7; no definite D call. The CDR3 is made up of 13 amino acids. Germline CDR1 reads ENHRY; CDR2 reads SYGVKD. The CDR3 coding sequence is TGTGCCAGCAGTTTATCTGGGGTCCACGAGCAGTACTTC. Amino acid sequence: CASSLSGVHEQYF.

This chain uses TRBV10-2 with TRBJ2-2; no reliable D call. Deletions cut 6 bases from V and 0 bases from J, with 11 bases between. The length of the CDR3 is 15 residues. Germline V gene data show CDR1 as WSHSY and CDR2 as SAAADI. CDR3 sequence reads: CASSPDNTNTGELFF. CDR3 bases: TGCGCCAGCAGCCCCGACAATACGAACACCGGGGAGCTGTTTTTT.

CDR3 DNA sequence: TGCAGTGCCGGGACTAGCGGGGACCAAGAGACCCAGTACTTC. Residues: CSAGTSGDQETQYF. The chain links TRBV20-1 to TRBJ2-5; 13 positions agree with TRBD2. CDR3 size: 14 residues. The V and J ends lost 6 bases and 0 bases, in that order; junction bases with no gene match: 1. CDR1 and CDR2 from the germline V gene are DFQATT and SNEGSKA (reference sequence).